These 13 T cell receptor beta chains came from one sample sequenced in a study of T cells in Graves' hyperthyroidism and ophthalmopathy. TCR beta CDR3 regions were amplified from RNA. First-round RT-PCR with HTBI primers amplified the TCR CDR3 region. TCRdb re-called the multiplex PCR reads through MiXCR, storing one row per CDR3 protein. The data contain over 500,000 distinct CDR3 sequences, about 14% of them seen just once; the ten biggest clones take up approximately 15%. Sequencing input: blood. All receptors derive from a woman in her 40s with Graves' hyperthyroidism.

With regard to this clonotype: A much larger clone lies a single base off, so this may be a read error. The rearrangement uses TRBV7-3 and TRBJ2-1; no firm D call. CDR1 SGHTA and CDR2 FQGTGA come from the germline V gene. The CDR3 loop spans 15 amino acids. CDR3 protein: CARSLFPTADNEQFF. CDR3 DNA: TGTGCCAGAAGCTTATTTCCCACCGCGGACAATGAGCAGTTCTTC.

This clonotype occurred many times. The chain carries TRBV7-9 and TRBJ2-1, with a possible D match to TRBD2 (6 bases). Germline-derived CDR1 and CDR2 are SEHNR and FQNEAQ (reference sequence). The germline V and J ends were trimmed by 7 bases and 6 bases, with 16 bases remaining between them. This CDR3 region has 14 residues. CDR3 DNA: TGTGCCAGCACCACGGCGGGAACCCTCAATGAGCAGTTCTTC. It is translated as CASTTAGTLNEQFF.

There are many counts of this clonotype. The chain employs TRBV3-1 and TRBJ2-1, with 12 bases aligning to TRBD2. This CDR3 region has 16 residues. CDR1 LGHDT and CDR2 YNNKEL come from the germline V gene (reference sequence). The J segment lost 8 bases and the V segment lost 4 bases, leaving 9 bases of the junction unmatched. CDR3 bases: TGTGCCAGCAGCCCTCCCAGGGCTAGCGGGAGGGATGAGCAGTTCTTC. It yields the protein CASSPPRASGRDEQFF.

Many counts were recorded for this clonotype. This chain connects TRBV2 to TRBJ2-7, with 8 nucleotides matching TRBD2. The CDR3 length is 15 residues. The V segment lost 0 bases and the J segment 0 bases; nucleotides outside the gene matches: 1. CDR1 is SNHLY and CDR2 is FYNNEI in the germline V gene. CDR3 region: CASSEASGGSYEQYF. The DNA for the CDR3 is TGTGCCAGCAGTGAAGCCAGCGGGGGCTCCTACGAGCAGTACTTC.

The chain couples TRBV7-9 to TRBJ1-2; D ambiguous. Germline V CDR1 and CDR2: SEHNR, FQNEAQ (reference sequence). Trimming stripped 5 bases from V and 6 bases from J, with 13 bases between. CDR3 size: 13 residues. The CDR3 sequence: CASSQSLGDGYTF. Here the CDR3 DNA reads TGTGCCAGCAGCCAATCGCTCGGGGATGGCTACACCTTC.

This clonotype was counted only a few times. This chain connects TRBV19 to TRBJ2-3; possible D gene TRBD1, 5 bases. This CDR3 comprises 15 residues. Germline CDR1 reads LNHDA; CDR2 reads SQIVND (reference sequence). Trimming removed 8 bases from V and 10 bases from J, with 25 bases in between. CDR3 DNA sequence: TGTGCCAGTGGGGCTATGCACCCCGGCTCCTACGCGCAGTATTTT. It translates to CASGAMHPGSYAQYF.

The chain has TRBV20-1 and TRBJ1-2, with D possibly matching TRBD1 (5 bases). Germline V gene data show CDR1 as DFQATT and CDR2 as SNEGSKA (reference sequence). The CDR3 covers 15 residues. The V gene lost 0 bases and the J gene lost 4 bases, with 15 bases spanning the gap. CDR3 loop: CSARDPTGGSYGYTF. The DNA for the CDR3 is TGCAGTGCTAGAGATCCTACTGGGGGTAGCTATGGCTACACCTTC.

Many counts were recorded for this clonotype. The chain joins TRBV30 to TRBJ2-3, with TRBD2 matching 9 bases. This CDR3 has 15 residues. V lost 0 bases to trimming and J lost 9 bases; unmatched junction nucleotides: 10. Per germline, CDR1 GTSNPN and CDR2 SVGIG (reference sequence). CDR3 coding DNA: TGTGCCTGGAGTGTAGAGGCGGGAGGGCCGAACACGCAGTATTTT. Encoded protein: CAWSVEAGGPNTQYF. Filled out from reference TRBV30 and TRBJ2-3, the complete variable domain reads SQTIHQWPATLVQPVGSPLSLECTVEGTSNPNLYWYRQAAGRGLQLLFYSVGIGQISSEVPQNLSASRPQDRQFILSSKKLLLSDSGFYLCAWSVEAGGPNTQYFGPGTRLTVL.

There are a few counts of this clonotype. V gene TRBV7-8 combines with J gene TRBJ1-1; D is ambiguous. The CDR3 runs to 15 residues. V lost 3 bases to trimming and J lost 1 base, with 12 bases between them. CDR1 and CDR2 from the germline V gene are SGHVS and FQNEAQ. CDR3 nucleotide sequence: TGTGCCAGCAGCTTCAACATGGTTTCGAACACTGAAGCTTTCTTT. As protein: CASSFNMVSNTEAFF. The whole variable domain, filled in from reference TRBV7-8 and TRBJ1-1, reads GAGVSQSPRYKVAKRGQDVALRCDPISGHVSLFWYQQALGQGPEFLTYFQNEAQLDKSGLPSDRFFAERPEGSVSTLKIQRTQQEDSAVYLCASSFNMVSNTEAFFGQGTRLTVV.

Only a few counts were recorded for this clonotype. The chain carries TRBV29-1 and TRBJ2-1; possible D gene TRBD1, 6 bases. This CDR3 has 14 residues. The V end lost 8 bases, the J end lost 0 bases, and 14 bases lay between the germline ends. Germline CDR1 reads SQVTM; CDR2 reads ANQGSEA. CDR3 in amino acids: CSHDRLGSYNEQFF. CDR3 DNA: TGCAGCCATGACAGGTTAGGCTCCTACAATGAGCAGTTCTTC.

This clonotype has ten or more counts. The gene calls are TRBV30 and TRBJ2-1, with TRBD2 matching over 9 bases. Per germline, CDR1 GTSNPN and CDR2 SVGIG (reference sequence). The CDR3 has 15 amino acids. V trimming: 0 bases; J trimming: 7 bases; junction bases outside the gene matches: 7. CDR3: CAWSVLAGGLNEQFF. The CDR3 bases are TGTGCCTGGAGTGTATTGGCGGGAGGGTTGAATGAGCAGTTCTTC.

This clonotype was seen at least ten times. This chain links TRBV28 with TRBJ2-3; no definite D call. Germline lookup yields CDR1 MDHEN and CDR2 SYDVKM. V was pared by 1 base and J by 1 base, with 9 bases between. The CDR3 covers 15 residues. CDR3 residues: CASSLFGAGTDTQYF. CDR3 sequence (DNA): TGTGCCAGCAGTTTATTTGGTGCGGGCACAGATACGCAGTATTTT.

The CDR3, as DNA: TGTGCCTGGAGTGCACAGGGGATGGGGAAGACCCAGTACTTC. Its translation: CAWSAQGMGKTQYF. V gene TRBV30 combines with J gene TRBJ2-5; 7 nucleotides agree with TRBD1. Germline CDR1 is GTSNPN and CDR2 is SVGIG (reference sequence). This CDR3 spans 14 amino acids. V lost 1 base, J lost 6 bases, and 8 bases stayed unmatched.